This entry is about one T cell receptor (beta chain). Its specificity is unknown. This record comes from a study of cytomegalovirus exposure and HLA in healthy donors. The study, taken as a whole, reports: Another analysis was done later, and it associated approximately 18,000 TCR beta sequences with HLA alleles at 0.05 false discovery rate. An analysis was carried out at a later point. It showed that HLA-associated TCR beta chains were more clonally expanded than equally common non-associated chains. Some public TCRs appeared in many individuals, while most sequences were rare.

This CDR3 region has 15 residues. J lost 0 bases, V lost 4 bases, and 2 bases had no gene match. In germline, CDR1 is ENHRY, CDR2 SYGVKD. Primers included in the PCR were 60 Vbeta and 13 Jbeta primers. TCRdb keeps only in-frame clones here, not all; method: immunoSEQ multiplex PCR. The sample carries about 150,000 clones, about 82% recorded once. The gene calls are TRBV10-3 and TRBJ2-1; 8 bases match TRBD1. The TCR originated in a male donor in good health and CMV-seronegative. The sequenced sample was PBMCs. The CDR3 sequence is CAISGQGSSYNEQFF. In DNA, the CDR3 is TGTGCCATCAGTGGACAGGGGAGCTCCTACAATGAGCAGTTCTTC.